At least ten counts were recorded for the clone carrying this T cell receptor beta chain. The antigen is not known. These data come from a study of regulatory T cells in long-lasting Graves disease. Noted time point: newly diagnosed GD, antithyroid drugs for less than 3 months. Extracted PBMC RNA gave rise to the TCR library. Arm-PCR with iRepertoire HTBI primers amplified the CDR3 regions for these TCR beta libraries. TCRdb independently ran MiXCR on the multiplex PCR reads; one entry per CDR3 protein. Of fewer than 350,000 distinct CDR3 sequences in the sample, over 15% are singletons; the top ten hold about 36%. Notes on the study in general: Persistent disease preferred TRBV28, TRBJ1-2 and TRBJ2-5.

The trim removed 5 bases at V and 5 bases at J, leaving 8 bases unmatched. The CDR3 runs to 15 residues. Germline V gene lookup returns CDR1 LNHDA and CDR2 SQIVND (reference sequence). The sequencing used peripheral blood mononuclear cells (PBMCs), collected at new diagnosis, from a patient treated with antithyroid drugs. The chain couples TRBV19 to TRBJ2-1, with 8 positions matching TRBD2. The clonotype was recovered from a female donor with Graves disease. CDR3 bases: TGTGCCAGTAGTCGGAGCGGGGGATCCGACAATGAGCAGTTCTTC. Translating it yields CASSRSGGSDNEQFF.